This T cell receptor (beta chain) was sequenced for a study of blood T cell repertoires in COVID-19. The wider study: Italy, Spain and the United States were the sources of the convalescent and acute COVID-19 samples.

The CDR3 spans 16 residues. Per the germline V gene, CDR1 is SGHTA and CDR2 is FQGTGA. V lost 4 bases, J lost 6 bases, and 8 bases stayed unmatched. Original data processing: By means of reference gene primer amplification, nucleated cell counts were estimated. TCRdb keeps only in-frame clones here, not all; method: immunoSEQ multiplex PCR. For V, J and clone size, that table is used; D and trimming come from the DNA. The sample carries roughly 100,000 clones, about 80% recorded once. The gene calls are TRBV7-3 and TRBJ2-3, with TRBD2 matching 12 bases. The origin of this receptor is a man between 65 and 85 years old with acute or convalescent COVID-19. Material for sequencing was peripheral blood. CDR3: CASSSSTSGGRDTQYF. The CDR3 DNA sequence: TGTGCCAGCAGCTCATCAACTAGCGGGGGGAGGGATACGCAGTATTTT.